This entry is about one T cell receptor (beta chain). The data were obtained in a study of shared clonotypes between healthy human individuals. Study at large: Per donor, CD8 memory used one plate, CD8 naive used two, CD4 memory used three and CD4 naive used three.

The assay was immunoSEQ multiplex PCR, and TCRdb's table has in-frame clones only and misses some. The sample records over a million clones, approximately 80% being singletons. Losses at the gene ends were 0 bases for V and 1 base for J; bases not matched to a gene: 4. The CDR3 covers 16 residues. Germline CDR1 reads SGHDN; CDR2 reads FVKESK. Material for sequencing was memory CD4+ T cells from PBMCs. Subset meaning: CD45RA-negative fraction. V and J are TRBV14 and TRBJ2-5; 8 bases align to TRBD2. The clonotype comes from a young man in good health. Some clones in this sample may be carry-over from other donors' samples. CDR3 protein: CASSQDNGRVQETQYF. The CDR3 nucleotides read TGTGCCAGCAGCCAAGATAACGGGAGGGTCCAAGAGACCCAGTACTTC.